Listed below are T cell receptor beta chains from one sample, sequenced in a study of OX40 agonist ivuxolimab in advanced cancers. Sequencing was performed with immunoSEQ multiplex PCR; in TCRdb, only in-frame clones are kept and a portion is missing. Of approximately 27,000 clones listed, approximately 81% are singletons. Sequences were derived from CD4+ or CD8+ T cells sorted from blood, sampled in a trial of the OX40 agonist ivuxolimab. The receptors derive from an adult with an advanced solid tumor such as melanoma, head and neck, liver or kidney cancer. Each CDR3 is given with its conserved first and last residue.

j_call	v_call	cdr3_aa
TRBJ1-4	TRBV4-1	CASSQGIGGANEKLFF
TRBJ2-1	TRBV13	CASSFSDSNEQFF
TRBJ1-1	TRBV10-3	CAISELRTGGELNTEAFF
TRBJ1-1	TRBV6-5	CASSYSRYAEAFF
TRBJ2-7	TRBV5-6	CASMFTGTSYEQYF
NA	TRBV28	CASGLGTGSYEQYF
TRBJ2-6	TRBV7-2	CASSSGSGPSGANVLTF
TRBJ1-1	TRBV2	CASTGPGGFAEAFF
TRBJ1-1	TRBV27	CASKVNTEAFF
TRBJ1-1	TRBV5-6	CASSPYRGTTNTEAFF
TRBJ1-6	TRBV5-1	CASSLDLGQVNSPLHF
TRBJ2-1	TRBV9	CASSGLISRGSYNEQFF
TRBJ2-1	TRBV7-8	CASSIPGSTSYNEQFF
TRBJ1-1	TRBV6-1	CASSETSGSTSAFF
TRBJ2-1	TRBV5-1	CASSLEPNNRGYRNEQFF
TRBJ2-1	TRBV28	CASSLDAYNEQFF
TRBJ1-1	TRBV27	CASRLGQGRITEAFF
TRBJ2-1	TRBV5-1	CASSPGPGGENEQFF
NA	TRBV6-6	CASSLTGPGGGDEQYF
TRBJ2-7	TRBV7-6	CASSSDFYEQYF
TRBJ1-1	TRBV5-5	CASSLINTGVTEAFF
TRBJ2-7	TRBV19	CASSMDGTYHYEQYF
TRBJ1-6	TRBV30	CAWSRQGRLYSPLHF
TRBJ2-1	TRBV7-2	CASSASGGGYNEQFF
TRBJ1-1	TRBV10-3	CAISGEGTNTEAFF
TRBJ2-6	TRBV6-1	CASNLGGSGANVLTF
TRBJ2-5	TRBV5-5	CASSSSPIRDRGPETQYF
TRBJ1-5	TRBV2	CASMGERVNQPQHF
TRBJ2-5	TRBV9	CASSVGQAGVPQGETQYF
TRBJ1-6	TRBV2	CASSLQDNSPLHF
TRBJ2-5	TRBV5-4	CASSLEETQYF
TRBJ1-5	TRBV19	CASTLLSRNQPQHF
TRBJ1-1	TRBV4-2	CASSRSEGSTEAFF
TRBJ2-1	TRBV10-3	CAISHSLAGGPNEQFF
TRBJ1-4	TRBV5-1	CASSLAGYNEKLFF
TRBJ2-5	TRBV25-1	CASSEPRVKETQYF